This record concerns one T cell receptor (beta chain) sequence. The data were obtained in a study of blood T cell repertoires in COVID-19. The data were produced by immunoSEQ multiplex PCR, yet TCRdb's version contains in-frame clones alone and is incomplete. This sample has 150,000 to 200,000 clones, with under 90% found just once. CDR3 length: 15 residues. Germline V gene lookup returns CDR1 LNHDA and CDR2 SQIVND (reference sequence). Trimming pared 5 bases from V and 4 bases from J, leaving 14 bases between. Sequenced material: peripheral blood. This chain links TRBV19 with TRBJ1-4, with D perhaps TRBD1 (5 bases). This TCR came from a woman over 75 with acute or convalescent COVID-19. CDR3 region: CASSAQGRGNEKLFF. Here the CDR3 DNA reads TGTGCCAGTAGTGCCCAGGGCCGTGGTAATGAAAAACTGTTTTTT.